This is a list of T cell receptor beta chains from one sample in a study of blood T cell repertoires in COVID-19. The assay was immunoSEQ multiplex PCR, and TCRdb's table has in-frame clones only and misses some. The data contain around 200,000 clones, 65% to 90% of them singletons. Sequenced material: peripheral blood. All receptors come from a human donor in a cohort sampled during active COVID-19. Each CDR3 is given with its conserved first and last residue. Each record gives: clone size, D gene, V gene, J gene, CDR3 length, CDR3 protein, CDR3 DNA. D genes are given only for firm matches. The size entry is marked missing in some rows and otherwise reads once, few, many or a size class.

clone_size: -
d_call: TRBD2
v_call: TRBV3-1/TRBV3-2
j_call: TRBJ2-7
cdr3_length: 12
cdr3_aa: CASSQGGDEQYF
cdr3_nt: TGTGCCAGCAGCCAGGGAGGGGACGAGCAGTACTTC

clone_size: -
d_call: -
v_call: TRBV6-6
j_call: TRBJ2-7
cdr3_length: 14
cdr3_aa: CASSYERGGYEQYF
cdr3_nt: TGTGCCAGCAGTTACGAGAGAGGGGGCTACGAGCAGTACTTC

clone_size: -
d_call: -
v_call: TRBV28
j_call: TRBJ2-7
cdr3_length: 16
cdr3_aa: CASSSGGSSGSYEQYF
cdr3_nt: TGTGCCAGCAGTTCCGGGGGAAGTAGCGGAAGCTACGAGCAGTACTTC

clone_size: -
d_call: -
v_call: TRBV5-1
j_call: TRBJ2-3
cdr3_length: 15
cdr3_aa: CASSLVTQSTDTQYF
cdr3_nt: TGCGCCAGCAGCTTGGTAACCCAGAGCACAGATACGCAGTATTTT

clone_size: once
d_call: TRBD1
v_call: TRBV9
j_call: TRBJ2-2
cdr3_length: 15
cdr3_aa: CASSLGTGNTGELFF
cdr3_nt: TGTGCCAGCAGCTTAGGGACAGGGAACACCGGGGAGCTGTTTTTT

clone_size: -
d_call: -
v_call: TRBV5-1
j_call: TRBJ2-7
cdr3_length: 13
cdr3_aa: CASSLGSSYEQYF
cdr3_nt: TGCGCCAGCAGCTTGGGCAGCTCCTACGAGCAGTACTTC

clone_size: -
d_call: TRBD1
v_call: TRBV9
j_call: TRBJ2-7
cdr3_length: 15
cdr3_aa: CASSAEQGETYEQYF
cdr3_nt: TGTGCCAGCAGCGCCGAGCAGGGGGAGACCTACGAGCAGTACTTC

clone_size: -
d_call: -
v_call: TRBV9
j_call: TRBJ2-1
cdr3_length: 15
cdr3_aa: CASSVGPSDYNEQFF
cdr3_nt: TGTGCCAGCAGCGTAGGGCCTAGCGACTACAATGAGCAGTTCTTC

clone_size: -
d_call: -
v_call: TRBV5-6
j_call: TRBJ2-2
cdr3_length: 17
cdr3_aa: CASSLGSTGFLAGELFF
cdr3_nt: TGTGCCAGCAGCTTAGGATCCACAGGGTTTTTGGCCGGGGAGCTGTTTTTT

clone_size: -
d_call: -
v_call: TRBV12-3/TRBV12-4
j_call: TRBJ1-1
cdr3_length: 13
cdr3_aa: CASSQSSGTEAFF
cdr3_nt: TGTGCCAGCAGTCAGTCGTCCGGGACTGAAGCTTTCTTT

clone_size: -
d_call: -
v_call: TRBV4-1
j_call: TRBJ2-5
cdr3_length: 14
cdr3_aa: CASSQVSSAETQYF
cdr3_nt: TGCGCCAGCAGCCAAGTTTCTAGCGCAGAGACCCAGTACTTC

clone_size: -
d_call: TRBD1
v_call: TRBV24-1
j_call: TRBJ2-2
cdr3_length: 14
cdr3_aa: CATSWTGGTGELFF
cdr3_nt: TGTGCCACCAGTTGGACAGGGGGCACCGGGGAGCTGTTTTTT

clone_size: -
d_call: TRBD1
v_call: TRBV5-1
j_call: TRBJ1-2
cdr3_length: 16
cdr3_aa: CASSLGRGPIPYGYTF
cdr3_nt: TGCGCCAGCAGCTTGGGCAGGGGGCCGATACCCTATGGCTACACCTTC

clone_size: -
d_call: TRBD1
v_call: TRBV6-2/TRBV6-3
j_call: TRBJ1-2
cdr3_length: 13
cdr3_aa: CASSRDRDYGYTF
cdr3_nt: TGTGCCAGCAGTCGGGACAGGGACTATGGCTACACCTTC

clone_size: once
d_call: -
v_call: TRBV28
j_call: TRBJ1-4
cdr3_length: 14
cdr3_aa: CASRHRDIGEKLFF
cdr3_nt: TGTGCCAGCAGACACCGGGACATAGGTGAAAAACTGTTTTTT

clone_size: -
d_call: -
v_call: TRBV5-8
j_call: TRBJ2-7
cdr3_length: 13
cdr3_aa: CASSPPEPYEQYF
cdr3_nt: TGTGCCAGCAGCCCCCCGGAGCCCTACGAGCAGTACTTC

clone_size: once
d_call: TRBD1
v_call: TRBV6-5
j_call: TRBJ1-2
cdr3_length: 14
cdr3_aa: CASRTGTENYGYTF
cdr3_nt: TGTGCCAGCAGGACAGGGACGGAGAACTATGGCTACACCTTC

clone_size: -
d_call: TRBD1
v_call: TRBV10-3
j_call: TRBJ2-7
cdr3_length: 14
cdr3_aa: CAISESIDRGEQYF
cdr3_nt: TGTGCCATCAGTGAGTCTATCGACAGGGGCGAGCAGTACTTC

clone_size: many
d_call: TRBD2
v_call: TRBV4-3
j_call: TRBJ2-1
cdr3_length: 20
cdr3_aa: CASSPSPGTSGRAGYNEQFF
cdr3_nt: TGCGCCAGCAGCCCTTCCCCCGGGACTAGCGGGAGGGCCGGGTACAATGAGCAGTTCTTC

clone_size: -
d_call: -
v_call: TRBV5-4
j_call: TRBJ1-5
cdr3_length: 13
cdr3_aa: CASSLYGNQPQHF
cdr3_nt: TGTGCCAGCAGCTTGTACGGGAATCAGCCCCAGCATTTT

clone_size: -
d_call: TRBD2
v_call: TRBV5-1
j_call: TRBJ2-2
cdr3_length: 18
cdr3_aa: CASSFPGLAGANTGELFF
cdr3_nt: TGCGCCAGCAGCTTCCCGGGACTAGCGGGGGCGAACACCGGGGAGCTGTTTTTT

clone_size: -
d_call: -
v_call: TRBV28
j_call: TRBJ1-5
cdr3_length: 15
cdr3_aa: CASSLEGGPNQPQHF
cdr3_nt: TGTGCCAGCAGTTTAGAGGGTGGACCCAATCAGCCCCAGCATTTT

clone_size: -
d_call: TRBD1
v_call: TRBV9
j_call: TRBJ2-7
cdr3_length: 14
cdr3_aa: CASSVRDRTYEQYF
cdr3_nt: TGTGCCAGCAGCGTACGGGACAGGACCTACGAGCAGTACTTC

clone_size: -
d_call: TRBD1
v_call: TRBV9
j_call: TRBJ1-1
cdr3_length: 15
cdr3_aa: CASSVAGQGFTEAFF
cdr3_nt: TGTGCCAGCAGCGTAGCGGGACAGGGCTTCACTGAAGCTTTCTTT

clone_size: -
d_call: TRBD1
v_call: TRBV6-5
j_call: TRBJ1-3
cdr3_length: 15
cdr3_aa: CASSFDRASGNTIYF
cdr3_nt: TGTGCCAGCAGTTTCGACAGGGCATCTGGAAACACCATATATTTT

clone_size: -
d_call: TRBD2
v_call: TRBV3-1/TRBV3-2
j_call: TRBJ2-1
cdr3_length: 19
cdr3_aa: CASSQDLPVLAGVHNEQFF
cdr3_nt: TGTGCCAGCAGCCAAGATCTCCCTGTTCTAGCGGGGGTCCACAATGAGCAGTTCTTC

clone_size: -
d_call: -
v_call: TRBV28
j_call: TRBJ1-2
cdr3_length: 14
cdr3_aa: CASSSMGHYYGYTF
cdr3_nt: TGTGCCAGCAGTTCCATGGGGCATTACTATGGCTACACCTTC

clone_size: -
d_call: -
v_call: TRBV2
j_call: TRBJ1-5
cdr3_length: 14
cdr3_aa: CASSEISSDQPQHF
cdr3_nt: TGTGCCAGCAGTGAAATATCGTCAGATCAGCCCCAGCATTTT

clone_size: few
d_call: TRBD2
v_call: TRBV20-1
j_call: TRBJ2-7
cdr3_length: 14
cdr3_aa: CSASAKREPYEQYF
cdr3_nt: TGCAGTGCTAGTGCTAAGCGGGAGCCCTACGAGCAGTACTTC

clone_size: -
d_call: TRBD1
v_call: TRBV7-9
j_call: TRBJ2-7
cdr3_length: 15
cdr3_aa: CASSLIGTGGYEQYF
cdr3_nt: TGTGCCAGCAGCTTAATTGGGACAGGGGGCTACGAGCAGTACTTC